This TCR beta chain was captured by sequencing in a study of blood T cells in healthy people across ages. Trimming left V 7 bases short and J 5 bases short, with 14 bases between. The CDR3 extends over 12 amino acids. From germline, CDR1 is SQVTM and CDR2 ANQGSEA. Study-level points and caveats: It was found that TCR beta diversity correlated strongly with the percentage of naive T cells.

About this clonotype: Its matching antigen is unknown.

PCR was performed a second time for roughly 6 to 12 cycles using a sample-barcoded 5' primer and a J-beta primer mix. Sequencing yielded, for each sample, at least 2.5 million paired-end reads carrying CDR3. One entry per CDR3 protein results from TCRdb running MiXCR on the 5' RACE reads. The sample lists around 1.5 million distinct CDR3 sequences; roughly 32% were seen once. The clonotype comes from a woman in her thirties in good health. The sequenced material came from blood. This rearrangement joins TRBV29-1 to TRBJ2-5; D gene unclear. The DNA for the CDR3 is TGCAGCGCAGACCCGGTTGGCGAGACCCAGTACTTC. It encodes CSADPVGETQYF.